These 15 T cell receptor beta chains originate from one sample sequenced in a study of Graves' ophthalmopathy and Graves' hyperthyroidism. Investigators amplified TCR beta CDR3 regions from RNA transcripts. Investigators did first-round RT-PCR with HTBI primers, then second-round multiplex PCR. Using its own MiXCR run on the multiplex PCR reads, TCRdb lists one record per CDR3 protein. The sample has about 1.1 million distinct CDR3 sequences, about 35% seen once. The sequencing sample was made of peripheral blood or thyroid tissue (not recorded which). The receptors were gathered from an adult man with Graves' hyperthyroidism.

Only a few counts were recorded for this clonotype. The chain joins TRBV4-3 to TRBJ2-7; D possibly matches TRBD1 or TRBD2 (5 bases each). The V end lost 0 bases, the J end lost 5 bases, and 11 bases lay between the germline ends. The CDR3 is 14 residues long. The germline V gene encodes CDR1 LGHNA and CDR2 YSLEER. CDR3 in amino acids: CASSQERGGDEQYF. CDR3 bases: TGCGCCAGCAGCCAAGAGAGGGGTGGCGACGAGCAGTACTTC.

This clonotype was counted many times. The chain recombines TRBV11-2 with TRBJ2-5; D may be TRBD1 or TRBD2 (6 bases each). V shed 4 bases and J shed 6 bases, with 18 bases lying between them. CDR3 length equals 15 residues. Per the germline V gene, CDR1 is SGHAT and CDR2 is FQNNGV. DNA for the CDR3: TGTGCCAGCAGCTCCTTTTACGGGGGCCTCAAGACCCAGTACTTC. This codes for CASSSFYGGLKTQYF.

V and J are TRBV12-3 or TRBV12-4 and TRBJ2-7; the match to TRBD1 covers 7 bases. The CDR3 is 12 residues long. Trimming removed 7 bases from V and 5 bases from J; junction bases left unmatched: 5. Written as DNA, the CDR3 is TGTGCCAGCACGGACAGGCGACACGAGCAGTACTTC. This translates into CASTDRRHEQYF.

This clonotype was seen only a few times. This chain joins TRBV6-5 and TRBJ1-1, with D possibly TRBD1 on 6 matching bases. Germline CDR1 and CDR2: MNHEY and SVGAGI. The CDR3 extends over 14 amino acids. V was shortened by 5 bases and J by 6 bases, with 16 bases between the two germline ends. The chain's CDR3 is CASSERGWSAEAFF. The CDR3 bases are TGTGCCAGCAGTGAAAGGGGGTGGTCGGCTGAAGCTTTCTTT.

The chain uses TRBV28 and TRBJ2-7; D remains ambiguous. CDR3 length equals 14 residues. CDR1 MDHEN and CDR2 SYDVKM come from the germline V gene. The ends were cut back, 3 bases at V and 2 bases at J, with 11 bases in the middle. The DNA for the CDR3 is TGTGCCAGCAGTTTCAAGGGCAGACCCTACGAGCAGTACTTC. This sequence encodes CASSFKGRPYEQYF.

This clonotype was picked up many times. The chain uses TRBV12-3 or TRBV12-4 and TRBJ1-5; 7 bases line up with TRBD1. This CDR3 has 15 amino acids. V lost 3 bases to trimming and J lost 4 bases; unmatched junction nucleotides: 6. The CDR3 spells CASSLLQGHNQPQHF. The CDR3 coding sequence is TGTGCCAGCAGTTTGTTACAGGGGCATAATCAGCCCCAGCATTTT.

This clonotype is a singleton in its sample. The rearrangement uses TRBV20-1 and TRBJ1-2, with 8 bases lining up with TRBD1. V was pared by 0 bases and J by 3 bases, with 6 bases of the junction left unmatched. The CDR3 length is 15 residues. Germline V gene sequence: CDR1 DFQATT, CDR2 SNEGSKA (reference sequence). Here the CDR3 DNA reads TGCAGTGCTAGAGATTTCGGGACAGGACACTATGGCTACACCTTC. Amino acid sequence: CSARDFGTGHYGYTF.

Concerning this clonotype: One end of the junction does not line up with germline, which may come from a read error. The chain links TRBV20-1 to TRBJ2-2; no clear D. CDR1 DFQATT and CDR2 SNEGSKA come from the germline V gene (reference sequence). The CDR3 is made up of 13 amino acids. CDR3 region: CSARDSGTRELFF. The DNA of the CDR3 is TGCAGTGCTAGAGATTCGGGCACCCGGGAGCTGTTTTTT.

This clonotype has only a few counts. The J gene is TRBJ2-7, the V gene TRBV20-1, with 10 bases aligning to TRBD2. Looked up from germline, CDR1 is DFQATT and CDR2 is SNEGSKA (reference sequence). This CDR3 region has 14 residues. The V segment lost 5 bases and the J segment 2 bases; nucleotides outside the gene matches: 6. DNA for the CDR3: TGCAGTGCTCTGCTAGCGGGAGTCCCCTACGAGCAGTACTTC. It translates to CSALLAGVPYEQYF.

This clonotype was recorded many times. The chain couples TRBV10-3 to TRBJ2-7; D is perhaps TRBD1 (6 bases). V was trimmed by 5 bases and J by 3 bases, leaving 11 bases between them. The CDR3 length is 13 residues. Germline V gene data show CDR1 as ENHRY and CDR2 as SYGVKD. CDR3: CAISLPGHYEQYF. The CDR3 DNA sequence: TGTGCCATCAGTTTACCGGGACACTACGAGCAGTACTTC.

As concerns this clonotype: One end of the junction varies from germline; a read error may be responsible. V and J are TRBV7-2 and TRBJ2-2; TRBD1 matches 8 bases. The CDR3 loop spans 16 amino acids. The germline V gene has CDR1 SGHTA and CDR2 FQGNSA. The CDR3 protein is CASSPRQGMNAGELFF. The CDR3 nucleotides are TGTGCCAGCAGCCCGCGACAGGGGATGAACGCCGGGGAGCTGTTTTTT.

A remark on this clonotype: It may be a read error: a sequence one base away is much more abundant. CDR3 DNA sequence: TGCGCCAGCAGCCTTGGGACAGGTGGGACAGAGTCCCAGTACTTC. It yields the protein CASSLGTGGTESQYF. The rearrangement links TRBV5-5 to TRBJ2-5; 8 nucleotides align to TRBD1. Germline V gene data show CDR1 as SGHKS and CDR2 as YYEKEE (reference sequence). There are 15 residues in the CDR3. Full variable domain (remainder filled in from reference TRBV5-5 and TRBJ2-5): DAGVTQSPTHLIKTRGQQVTLRCSPISGHKSVSWYQQVLGQGPQFIFQYYEKEERGRGNFPDRFSARQFPNYSSELNVNALLLGDSALYLCASSLGTGGTESQYFGPGTRLLVL.

There are many counts of this clonotype. V and J are TRBV5-5 and TRBJ2-5, with 10 bases fitting TRBD1. This CDR3 has 15 amino acids. V shed 5 bases and J 3 bases; nucleotides not matched to a gene: 7. Germline CDR1 SGHKS, CDR2 YYEKEE (reference sequence). The CDR3 is CASRRPGTGEETQYF. In DNA, the CDR3 is TGTGCCAGCAGACGCCCGGGGACAGGGGAAGAGACCCAGTACTTC.

The chain combines TRBV7-2 with TRBJ1-3, with D perhaps TRBD1 (6 bases). Trimming pared 7 bases from V and 0 bases from J, leaving 16 bases between. CDR1 and CDR2 from the germline V gene are SGHTA and FQGNSA. The CDR3 totals 16 residues. The CDR3 nucleotides are TGTGCCAGCACCGCGACGGGGGGGCACTCTGGAAACACCATATATTTT. This sequence encodes CASTATGGHSGNTIYF.

The sample holds a few counts of this clonotype. The chain combines TRBV12-3 or TRBV12-4 with TRBJ1-6, with D unresolved. The CDR3 sequence is 17 residues long. V was pared by 5 bases and J by 10 bases, with 24 bases between. The CDR3 reads CASSPAFRGKSGSPLHF. The DNA of the CDR3 is TGTGCCAGCAGTCCCGCTTTCCGAGGGAAAAGTGGCTCACCCCTCCACTTT.